The T cell receptor beta chain described here comes from a study of cytomegalovirus exposure and HLA in healthy donors. Donors consisted of healthy bone marrow donors. The CDR3 is 15 amino acids. V shed 5 bases, J shed 5 bases, and the junction held 8 bases outside the gene matches. Germline V gene sequence: CDR1 SGHTA, CDR2 FQGNSA. The PCR made use of 60 Vbeta and 13 Jbeta primers. Libraries were prepared by immunoSEQ multiplex PCR; TCRdb keeps only in-frame clonotypes and omits some of them. The sample holds approximately 240,000 clones, around four fifths seen once. Sequencing was carried out using PBMCs. The receptor comes from a woman between 35 and 50 years old in good health and CMV-seronegative. The chain couples TRBV7-2 to TRBJ2-5; 10 bases line up with TRBD2. The CDR3 here is CASSRRTSGGETQYF. The CDR3 coding sequence is TGTGCCAGCAGCCGCCGGACTAGCGGAGGGGAGACCCAGTACTTC. The full variable domain, with the rest looked up from reference TRBV7-2 and TRBJ2-5, is GAGVSQSPSNKVTEKGKDVELRCDPISGHTALYWYRQSLGQGLEFLIYFQGNSAPDKSGLPSDRFSAERTGGSVSTLTIQRTQQEDSAVYLCASSRRTSGGETQYFGPGTRLLVL.